Below, 28 T cell receptor beta chains from the same sample are listed, as sequenced in a study of blood T cell repertoires in COVID-19. The data were produced by immunoSEQ multiplex PCR, yet TCRdb's version contains in-frame clones alone and is incomplete. Counted here are roughly 53,000 clones, 80% to 90% occurring once; the ten biggest clones make up less than 2%. Sequencing was carried out using peripheral blood. Receptors were obtained from a man between 60 and 70 years old with acute or convalescent COVID-19.

The rearrangement joins TRBV25-1 to TRBJ1-6, with 10 bases fitting TRBD1. Germline CDR1 reads MGHDK; CDR2 reads SYGVNS. The trim removed 4 bases at V and 0 bases at J, leaving 6 bases unmatched. The CDR3 is made up of 18 amino acids. DNA for the CDR3: TGTGCCAGCAGTGGGGGACAGGGGACTTACTCCTATAATTCACCCCTCCACTTT. This codes for CASSGGQGTYSYNSPLHF.

The chain combines TRBV5-6 with TRBJ2-7, with a possible D match to TRBD2 (5 bases). The germline V gene encodes CDR1 SGHDT and CDR2 YYEEEE. The CDR3 length is 14 residues. Between the trimmed V and J ends, which lost 7 bases and 7 bases, there was a span of 21 bases. The CDR3 nucleotides are TGTGCCAGCGAGCTGTATACGGGGAGTGGGGAGCAGTACTTC. Protein: CASELYTGSGEQYF.

The V and J genes are TRBV6-6 and TRBJ2-7; D possibly corresponds to TRBD1 (5 bases). The CDR3 loop spans 15 amino acids. Germline V gene sequence: CDR1 MNHNY, CDR2 SVGAGI (reference sequence). V lost 7 bases and J lost 0, with 16 bases in between. The CDR3 nucleotides read TGTGCCAGCACGAGCCGGCAGGGCCGCTCCTACGAGCAGTACTTC. This sequence encodes CASTSRQGRSYEQYF.

The chain recombines TRBV9 with TRBJ1-2; no clear D gene. V lost 0 bases, J lost 4 bases, and 10 bases lay in between. The CDR3 is made up of 14 amino acids. The germline V gene has CDR1 SGDLS and CDR2 YYNGEE. The CDR3 sequence is CASSVGTAPYGYTF. DNA of the CDR3: TGTGCCAGCAGCGTAGGCACAGCCCCCTATGGCTACACCTTC.

The genes are TRBV11-3 and TRBJ2-1; TRBD1 aligns across 8 bases. Germline CDR1 SGHNT, CDR2 YENEEA. The CDR3 runs to 15 residues. J lost 9 bases, V lost 2 bases, and 9 bases had no gene match. CDR3 region: CASSLRQGNRGEQFF. For the CDR3, the DNA is TGTGCCAGCAGCTTAAGACAGGGGAACAGAGGTGAGCAGTTCTTC.

This chain uses TRBV5-1 with TRBJ2-3, with TRBD2 matching 8 bases. The CDR3 is 15 residues long. The J segment lost 3 bases and the V segment lost 4 bases, leaving 7 bases of the junction unmatched. The germline V gene encodes CDR1 SGHRS and CDR2 YFSETQ. Here the CDR3 reads CASSPAGENTDTQYF. The CDR3 DNA follows: TGCGCCAGCAGCCCAGCGGGGGAGAATACAGATACGCAGTATTTT.

This chain connects TRBV3-1 (or the pseudogene TRBV3-2) to TRBJ2-7, with unresolved D. V dropped 0 bases and J dropped 1 base, with 10 bases sitting between them. Germline CDR1 is LGHDT and CDR2 is YNNKEL (reference sequence). CDR3 length equals 15 residues. CDR3 DNA: TGTGCCAGCAGCCAAGATGGTAGCTGGTCCTACGAGCAGTACTTC. Translated: CASSQDGSWSYEQYF.

The V and J genes are TRBV2 and TRBJ1-2; 10 bases are a match to TRBD1. This CDR3 has 17 amino acids. Germline assignment: CDR1 SNHLY and CDR2 FYNNEI. V shed 2 bases and J 0 bases; nucleotides not matched to a gene: 6. CDR3 bases: TGTGCCAGCAGTGAAAGGGGACAGGGGATAGCTAACTATGGCTACACCTTC. Protein: CASSERGQGIANYGYTF.

The CDR3 is CASTAVIVAGGLTGELFF. As DNA, the CDR3 is TGTGCCAGTACCGCCGTTATTGTAGCGGGGGGACTCACCGGGGAGCTGTTTTTT. The chain is built from TRBV19 and TRBJ2-2; 10 nucleotides line up with TRBD2. There are 18 residues in the CDR3. Trimming cost V 7 bases and J 4 bases; bases outside gene matches: 15. Germline loops: CDR1 LNHDA, CDR2 SQIVND (reference sequence).

The gene calls are TRBV7-3 and TRBJ2-5, with 8 bases that match TRBD1. Trimming took 6 bases from V and 11 from J; bases not matched to a gene: 8. Per the germline V gene, CDR1 is SGHTA and CDR2 is FQGTGA. The CDR3 is 12 residues long. DNA of the CDR3: TGTGCCAGCAGTAACGGACAGGGCCAACAGTACTTC. Its protein is CASSNGQGQQYF.

The V gene is TRBV30, the J gene TRBJ1-5, with D hard to call. This CDR3 is built from 15 residues. Germline V gene lookup returns CDR1 GTSNPN and CDR2 SVGIG (reference sequence). V was trimmed by 2 bases and J by 4 bases, leaving 15 bases between them. The CDR3, as DNA: TGTGCCTGGAGTCCGGCCTCCTGGAGTAATCAGCCCCAGCATTTT. Its translation: CAWSPASWSNQPQHF.

The chain carries TRBV2 and TRBJ1-2; D gene uncertain. From germline, CDR1 is SNHLY and CDR2 FYNNEI. V was pared by 3 bases and J by 4 bases, with 12 bases between. The CDR3 runs 14 residues. The CDR3 here is CASSEEGRLYGYTF. The CDR3 DNA is TGTGCCAGCAGTGAGGAGGGCAGACTCTATGGCTACACCTTC. Drawing the rest from reference TRBV2 and TRBJ1-2, the complete variable domain is EPEVTQTPSHQVTQMGQEVILRCVPISNHLYFYWYRQILGQKVEFLVSFYNNEISEKSEIFDDQFSVERPDGSNFTLKIRSTKLEDSAMYFCASSEEGRLYGYTFGSGTRLTVV.

This chain links TRBV7-9 with TRBJ1-4; D is ambiguous. Germline assignment: CDR1 SEHNR and CDR2 FQNEAQ (reference sequence). This CDR3 has 15 amino acids. The ends were cut back, 1 base at V and 6 bases at J, with 12 bases in the middle. The CDR3 reads CASSLVAVSDEKLFF. In DNA form, the CDR3 reads TGTGCCAGCAGCTTAGTTGCCGTGTCAGATGAAAAACTGTTTTTT.

Regarding this clone: Other nucleotide sequences in the sample specify the same CDR3. This chain links TRBV7-8 with TRBJ1-5, with D possibly being TRBD1 (6 bases). V dropped 5 bases and J dropped 0 bases, with 14 bases sitting between them. CDR1 and CDR2 from the germline V gene are SGHVS and FQNEAQ. This CDR3 comprises 16 residues. The CDR3 loop reads CASSPRTDFSNQPQHF. The CDR3 bases are TGTGCCAGCAGCCCCCGGACAGACTTTAGCAATCAGCCCCAGCATTTT.

The chain is built from TRBV12-5 and TRBJ2-2, with 7 bases identical to TRBD1. V shed 6 bases, J shed 4 bases, and the junction held 5 bases outside the gene matches. CDR3 size: 14 residues. In germline, CDR1 is LGHNT, CDR2 FRNRAP. As DNA, the CDR3 is TGTGCTAGTGGAACAGGGGTAGGCACCGGGGAGCTGTTTTTT. Encoded protein: CASGTGVGTGELFF.

This chain links TRBV27 with TRBJ1-6; no clear D gene. There are 18 residues in the CDR3. Germline assignment: CDR1 MNHEY and CDR2 SMNVEV (reference sequence). The V end lost 1 base, the J end lost 2 bases, and 15 bases lay between the germline ends. CDR3 DNA: TGTGCCAGCAGTTTATACGGGGAGGGATGGACCTATAATTCACCCCTCCACTTT. Its translation: CASSLYGEGWTYNSPLHF.

The chain uses TRBV10-3 and TRBJ1-3; 9 bases agree with TRBD1. The CDR3 runs to 15 residues. V trimming: 10 bases; J trimming: 1 base; junction bases outside the gene matches: 8. Germline lookup yields CDR1 ENHRY and CDR2 SYGVKD. CDR3 protein: CATGQGPLSGNTIYF. The CDR3 DNA reads as TGTGCCACGGGACAGGGTCCTTTATCTGGAAACACCATATATTTT.

The chain joins TRBV11-1 to TRBJ1-1, with 7 bases that match TRBD1. This CDR3 comprises 14 residues. The germline V gene has CDR1 SGHAT and CDR2 FQDESV (reference sequence). V dropped 5 bases and J dropped 11; count of bases not matched to a gene: 14. CDR3 amino acids: CASSGINRGANAFF. In nucleotides, the CDR3 is TGTGCCAGCAGCGGTATTAACAGGGGAGCTAACGCTTTCTTT.

The chain joins TRBV5-6 to TRBJ1-2, with 8 nucleotides matching TRBD1. Germline loops: CDR1 SGHDT, CDR2 YYEEEE. Losses at the gene ends were 1 base for V and 5 bases for J; bases not matched to a gene: 10. The CDR3 runs 16 residues. The DNA for the CDR3 is TGTGCCAGCAGCTTGATAGGCGCGGACAGGGATTATGGCTACACCTTC. Translated: CASSLIGADRDYGYTF.

The rearrangement joins TRBV30 to TRBJ2-7; 10 positions agree with TRBD1. This CDR3 is built from 21 residues. V lost 0 bases and J lost 1; bases outside the gene matches: 21. Per the germline V gene, CDR1 is GTSNPN and CDR2 is SVGIG (reference sequence). Written as DNA, the CDR3 is TGTGCCTGGAGTGTAAGAGCGACAGGGGGCACTACTTGTTTGGGGTCCTACGAGCAGTACTTC. It codes for CAWSVRATGGTTCLGSYEQYF.

The gene calls are TRBV5-8 and TRBJ1-5; tentative D call: TRBD1 (6 bases). Germline V gene data show CDR1 as SGHTS and CDR2 as YDEGEE. CDR3 length equals 15 residues. Trimming removed 4 bases from V and 3 bases from J, with 14 bases in between. The chain's CDR3 is CASSLSGQSNQPQHF. For the CDR3, the DNA is TGTGCCAGCAGCCTAAGCGGACAGTCCAATCAGCCCCAGCATTTT.

The rearrangement uses TRBV7-2 and TRBJ1-2; possible D gene TRBD1, 6 bases. The CDR3 length is 15 residues. V was clipped by 6 bases and J by 2 bases, with 16 bases between them. Germline V lookup: CDR1 SGHTA, CDR2 FQGNSA. The CDR3 protein is CASSPRAGVNYGYTF. The CDR3 bases are TGTGCCAGCAGTCCAAGGGCAGGGGTCAACTATGGCTACACCTTC.

The V call is TRBV10-3, the J call TRBJ2-3, with 10 bases that match TRBD1. The V segment lost 0 bases and the J segment 7 bases; nucleotides outside the gene matches: 4. This CDR3 contains 15 residues. The germline CDR1 and CDR2 sequences are ENHRY and SYGVKD. CDR3 loop: CAISESTGGAYTQYF. The CDR3 DNA reads as TGTGCCATCAGTGAGTCGACAGGGGGCGCGTATACGCAGTATTTT.

The chain has TRBV5-4 and TRBJ2-7; 11 bases are shared with TRBD2. V lost 2 bases, J lost 3 bases, and 4 bases stayed unmatched. Looked up from germline, CDR1 is SGHNT and CDR2 is YYREEE (reference sequence). The CDR3 sequence is 15 residues long. Here the CDR3 reads CASSFYLAGGYEQYF. The CDR3 coding sequence is TGTGCCAGCAGCTTCTATCTAGCGGGGGGCTACGAGCAGTACTTC. The full variable domain, completed using reference TRBV5-4 and TRBJ2-7, is ETGVTQSPTHLIKTRGQQVTLRCSSQSGHNTVSWYQQALGQGPQFIFQYYREEENGRGNFPPRFSGLQFPNYSSELNVNALELDDSALYLCASSFYLAGGYEQYFGPGTRLTVT.

This chain uses TRBV5-1 with TRBJ1-6, with D maybe TRBD1 (5 bases). This CDR3 has 14 residues. The V end lost 3 bases, the J end lost 4 bases, and 8 bases lay between the germline ends. Germline lookup yields CDR1 SGHRS and CDR2 YFSETQ. CDR3 nucleotide sequence: TGCGCCAGCAGCTCTACAGGTTATAATTCACCCCTCCACTTT. As protein: CASSSTGYNSPLHF. Based on the CDR3 plus reference TRBV5-1 and TRBJ1-6, the full variable domain is KAGVTQTPRYLIKTRGQQVTLSCSPISGHRSVSWYQQTPGQGLQFLFEYFSETQRNKGNFPGRFSGRQFSNSRSEMNVSTLELGDSALYLCASSSTGYNSPLHFGNGTRLTVT.

This CDR3 reads CASSRLGQVDNSPLHF. The DNA for the CDR3 is TGTGCCAGCAGCCGACTGGGACAGGTCGATAATTCACCCCTCCACTTT. The chain uses TRBV4-2 and TRBJ1-6; TRBD1 matches 8 bases. Per the germline V gene, CDR1 is LGHNA and CDR2 is YNFKEQ. This CDR3 contains 16 residues. With 4 bases clipped from V and 5 bases from J, the junction kept 7 bases outside the gene matches.

Concerning this clone: This same CDR3 is encoded by further DNA sequences in the sample. The genes are TRBV7-2 and TRBJ2-7; 8 nucleotides match TRBD2. Germline CDR1 is SGHTA and CDR2 is FQGNSA. Trimming at V came to 6 bases and at J to 0 bases, leaving 7 bases not matched to a gene. This CDR3 comprises 15 residues. The DNA of the CDR3 is TGTGCCAGCAGTCCTAGCGGGTTCTTCTCCTACGAGCAGTACTTC. Translated: CASSPSGFFSYEQYF.

This chain uses TRBV10-3 with TRBJ2-2, with 7 bases aligning to TRBD1. This CDR3 contains 15 residues. Germline CDR1 reads ENHRY; CDR2 reads SYGVKD. V lost 1 base, J lost 3 bases, and 2 bases stayed unmatched. The CDR3 coding sequence is TGTGCCATCAGTGAGTTGGGACAGCACACCGGGGAGCTGTTTTTT. It yields the protein CAISELGQHTGELFF.